This T cell receptor (beta chain) was profiled in a study of shared clonotypes between healthy human individuals. Overall study results and limits: A handful of donors had 5% to 6.5% of their naive CD4 clonotypes in common. Investigators collected only blood, and repertoires in tissues likely differ.

Only CD45RO-negative cells positively selected for CCR7 counted as naive CD8 cells, so terminally differentiated effector memory CD45RA+ cells were excluded. Repertoires were generated with immunoSEQ multiplex PCR, while TCRdb's copy carries only in-frame clones and drops some. Among around 600,000 clones, approximately 96% were seen once, and the ten largest hold 0.095% to 0.14%. This clone was counted once. Its antigen is still unknown. The origin of this receptor is a woman aged 25 to 39 in good health. The sample comprised naive CD8+ T cells sorted from blood.

CDR3 nucleotides: TGTGCCAGCAGCCCTGAGGGACTAGCGGATAGCTACGAGCAGTACTTC. Translated: CASSPEGLADSYEQYF. The chain recombines TRBV7-9 with TRBJ2-7; 11 bases are shared with TRBD2. V lost 5 bases, J lost 3 bases, and 9 bases stayed unmatched. In germline, CDR1 is SEHNR, CDR2 FQNEAQ (reference sequence). There are 16 residues in the CDR3.